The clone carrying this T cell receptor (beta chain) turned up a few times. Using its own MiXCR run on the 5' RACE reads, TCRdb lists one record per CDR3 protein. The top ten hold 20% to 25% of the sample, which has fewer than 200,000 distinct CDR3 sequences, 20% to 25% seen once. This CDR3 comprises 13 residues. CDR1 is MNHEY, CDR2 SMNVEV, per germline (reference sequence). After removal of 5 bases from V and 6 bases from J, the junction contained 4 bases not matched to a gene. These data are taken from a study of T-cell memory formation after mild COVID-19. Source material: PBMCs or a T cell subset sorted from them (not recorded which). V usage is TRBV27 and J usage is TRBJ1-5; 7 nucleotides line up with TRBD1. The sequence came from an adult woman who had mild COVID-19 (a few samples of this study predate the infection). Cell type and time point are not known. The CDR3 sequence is CASSQGTVQPQHF. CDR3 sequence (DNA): TGTGCCAGCAGTCAAGGGACAGTTCAGCCCCAGCATTTT.